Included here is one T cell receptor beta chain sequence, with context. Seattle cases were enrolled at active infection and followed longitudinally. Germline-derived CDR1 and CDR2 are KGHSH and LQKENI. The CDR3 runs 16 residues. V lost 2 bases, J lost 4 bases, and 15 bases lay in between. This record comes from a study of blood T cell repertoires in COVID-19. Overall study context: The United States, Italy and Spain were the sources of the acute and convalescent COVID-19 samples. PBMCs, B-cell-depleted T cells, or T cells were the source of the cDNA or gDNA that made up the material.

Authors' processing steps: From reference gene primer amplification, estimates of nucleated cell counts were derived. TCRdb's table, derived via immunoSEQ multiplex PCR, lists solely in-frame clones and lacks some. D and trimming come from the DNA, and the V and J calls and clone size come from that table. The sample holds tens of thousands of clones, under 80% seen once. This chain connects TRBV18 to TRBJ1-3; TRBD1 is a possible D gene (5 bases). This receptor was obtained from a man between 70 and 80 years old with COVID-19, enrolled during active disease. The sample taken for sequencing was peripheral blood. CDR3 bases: TGTGCCAGCTCACCAAATGAGGGACTCGGAGGAAACACCATATATTTT. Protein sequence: CASSPNEGLGGNTIYF.